The clone carrying this TCR beta chain was seen ten or more times. A read error may produce the germline difference seen at one junction end. The sample comes from a study of T cells after yellow fever vaccination. Each CDR3 protein gets one entry after TCRdb re-called the 5' RACE reads with MiXCR. The sample yields around 550,000 distinct CDR3 sequences, about a fifth seen once. The CDR3 contains 11 residues. Germline CDR1 reads SGHRS; CDR2 reads YFSETQ. This receptor was identified in a man younger than 45 who received the YFV17D yellow fever vaccine. The chain employs TRBV5-1 and TRBJ2-5; D is ambiguous. The sequencing used PBMCs, collected 15 days after the yellow fever booster vaccination. The CDR3 DNA is TGTGCCAGCAGCTCCGTGGAGACCCAGTACTTC. It is translated as CASSSVETQYF.